These 11 T cell receptor beta chains were sequenced from one sample in a study of patients and donors after allogeneic stem cell transplantation. MiXCR, applied by TCRdb to the RT-PCR reads, yields one record per CDR3 protein. This repertoire shows hundreds of thousands of distinct CDR3 sequences, approximately 16% found once; its top ten account for 7.2%. Sequencing was done on a sample of blood, either unsorted or a sorted T cell fraction (not recorded which). These receptors originate from a human donor who was either an allogeneic HSCT recipient or a stem cell or donor lymphocyte infusion donor (not recorded which). It is not recorded whose cells these are; they may come from a transplant donor.

This clonotype was observed at least ten times. This rearrangement joins TRBV25-1 to TRBJ2-5; D possibly corresponds to TRBD1 (6 bases). The V end was cut by 6 bases, the J end by 11 bases, with 10 bases between. Per the germline V gene, CDR1 is MGHDK and CDR2 is SYGVNS. CDR3 length: 10 residues. The CDR3 region is CASRAGTQYF. The CDR3, as DNA: TGTGCCAGCAGGGCAGGGACACAGTACTTC.

This clonotype was seen a handful of times. The chain uses TRBV5-5 and TRBJ2-2; the D is unclear. Trimming pared 3 bases from V and 6 bases from J, leaving 9 bases between. This CDR3 spans 13 amino acids. Germline V CDR1 and CDR2: SGHKS, YYEKEE (reference sequence). As DNA, the CDR3 is TGTGCCAGCAGCTCAGGCGAATCCGGGGAGCTGTTTTTT. This sequence encodes CASSSGESGELFF. The variable domain in full, completed from reference TRBV5-5 and TRBJ2-2, reads DAGVTQSPTHLIKTRGQQVTLRCSPISGHKSVSWYQQVLGQGPQFIFQYYEKEERGRGNFPDRFSARQFPNYSSELNVNALLLGDSALYLCASSSGESGELFFGEGSRLTVL.

This chain connects TRBV20-1 to TRBJ1-6, with D perhaps TRBD1 (5 bases). The germline V gene encodes CDR1 DFQATT and CDR2 SNEGSKA (reference sequence). V dropped 7 bases and J dropped 2 bases, with 15 bases sitting between them. The CDR3 sequence is 15 residues long. CDR3 in amino acids: CSGRMGDPYNSPLHF. CDR3 sequence (DNA): TGCAGTGGCCGGATGGGGGACCCCTATAATTCACCCCTCCACTTT.

This clonotype was seen a few times. The genes are TRBV5-1 and TRBJ2-2; the D gene could be TRBD1 or TRBD2 (5 bases each). Per the germline V gene, CDR1 is SGHRS and CDR2 is YFSETQ. The CDR3 loop spans 15 amino acids. V shed 7 bases and J shed 3 bases, with 16 bases lying between them. As DNA, the CDR3 is TGCGCCAGCTCAGTTGGGACCACTGACACCGGGGAGCTGTTTTTT. Translating gives CASSVGTTDTGELFF.

The V call is TRBV29-1, the J call TRBJ1-1, with D hard to call. The germline CDR1 and CDR2 sequences are SQVTM and ANQGSEA. The CDR3 spans 15 residues. Deletions cut 5 bases from V and 2 bases from J, with 18 bases between. CDR3 DNA sequence: TGCAGCGTTAGGTCAGGAATTCAGCACAACACTGAAGCTTTCTTT. Its translation: CSVRSGIQHNTEAFF.

This clonotype turned up a few times. J is TRBJ2-3 and V is TRBV2; TRBD1 might be the D (6 bases). The length of the CDR3 is 12 residues. Germline values: CDR1 SNHLY, CDR2 FYNNEI. Trimming removed 7 bases at V and 3 bases at J, with 8 bases between. The CDR3 nucleotides are TGTGCCAGCAATACAGGGACAGATACGCAGTATTTT. This sequence encodes CASNTGTDTQYF.

Written as DNA, the CDR3 is TGTGCCAGCAGCTTAGCGAAAGGGGGGCCCTATGGCTACACCTTC. Translating it yields CASSLAKGGPYGYTF. This chain links TRBV7-2 with TRBJ1-2, with a tentative D call TRBD1 (6 bases). This CDR3 has 15 residues. V was pared by 0 bases and J by 4 bases, with 12 bases between. Germline CDR1 reads SGHTA; CDR2 reads FQGNSA.

This clonotype was picked up many times. The rearrangement uses TRBV12-3 or TRBV12-4 and TRBJ2-7; D perhaps matches TRBD2 (6 bases). Trimming cost V 5 bases and J 3 bases, with 20 bases left between them. This CDR3 region has 16 residues. Written as DNA, the CDR3 is TGTGCCAGCAGTCCACCCGGTTGGAGGGCGATCTACGAGCAGTACTTC. It yields the protein CASSPPGWRAIYEQYF.

The V and J genes are TRBV5-1 and TRBJ2-3; D possibly corresponds to TRBD2 (6 bases). V shed 4 bases and J shed 1 base, with 16 bases lying between them. The CDR3 length is 16 residues. Germline V gene lookup returns CDR1 SGHRS and CDR2 YFSETQ. This chain's CDR3 is CASSRPTPSGTDTQYF. Here the CDR3 DNA reads TGCGCCAGCAGCCGCCCTACCCCTAGCGGCACAGATACGCAGTATTTT.

This clonotype came up a few times. This chain connects TRBV20-1 to TRBJ2-3; no clear D. This CDR3 comprises 11 residues. The germline V and J ends were trimmed by 3 bases and 5 bases, with 6 bases remaining between them. Germline assignment: CDR1 DFQATT and CDR2 SNEGSKA (reference sequence). CDR3 residues: CSASELDTQYF. Written as DNA, the CDR3 is TGCAGTGCTAGTGAGCTAGATACGCAGTATTTT.

The CDR3 spells CATGTSGGPQFF. The CDR3 DNA is TGTGCCACCGGGACTAGCGGGGGACCTCAGTTCTTC. The genes are TRBV10-3 and TRBJ2-1; TRBD2 matches 14 bases. V lost 10 bases and J lost 13; bases outside the gene matches: 6. Germline CDR1 reads ENHRY; CDR2 reads SYGVKD. The CDR3 contains 12 residues.